This TCR beta chain was captured in a study of chemoradiotherapy in HPV16-positive cancers. Study observations and caveats: For HPV16-positive patients, expanding HPV-responsive T cells associated with longer recurrence-free survival. Candidate HPV-specific clones and E7-related TCR motifs grew in tumor during treatment. Only a couple of HPV16-positive patients supplied the functional HPV-specificity definition.

Over chemoradiotherapy, repertoires were sampled more than once. The data were produced by immunoSEQ multiplex PCR, yet TCRdb's version contains in-frame clones alone and is incomplete. The sample has 8,000 or so clones; just under 85% are singletons. Germline lookup yields CDR1 MDHEN and CDR2 SYDVKM. The V segment lost 4 bases and the J segment 2 bases; nucleotides outside the gene matches: 9. The CDR3 length is 17 residues. As regards this clone: Its antigen remains unknown.

The sample consisted of blood, taken from a patient who underwent chemoradiotherapy. V is TRBV28 and J is TRBJ2-5; 11 positions match TRBD2. This clonotype originated in a human donor with HPV-associated anogenital cancer. As DNA, the CDR3 is TGTGCCAGCAGTTCCCCCCTAGCGGGGGGTCTACAAGAGACCCAGTACTTC. Protein product: CASSSPLAGGLQETQYF.